Below, 6 T cell receptor beta chains from the same sample are listed, as sequenced in a study of cytomegalovirus exposure and HLA in healthy donors. This PCR relied on a set of 60 Vbeta primers and 13 Jbeta primers. Measured with immunoSEQ multiplex PCR; TCRdb has only the in-frame clones, and not every one. Counted here are about 140,000 clones, more than 70% occurring once; the ten biggest clones make up over 1%. The sequenced material came from PBMCs. These receptors were taken from a male donor in good health and CMV-seropositive.

The genes are TRBV30 and TRBJ1-3, with TRBD1 matching 9 bases. Per germline, CDR1 GTSNPN and CDR2 SVGIG (reference sequence). Trimming cost V 1 base and J 4 bases; bases outside gene matches: 8. The CDR3 consists of 16 residues. The CDR3 loop reads CAWSGGTGGRGNTIYF. CDR3 DNA sequence: TGTGCCTGGAGTGGGGGCACAGGGGGCCGGGGAAACACCATATATTTT.

The rearrangement joins TRBV27 to TRBJ2-1, with D possibly matching TRBD1 (6 bases). The germline gives CDR1 MNHEY, CDR2 SMNVEV (reference sequence). This CDR3 has 18 residues. V lost 3 bases and J 8 bases, leaving 26 bases between the germline ends. The CDR3 is CASSFLGPRGGFWDEQFF. In DNA, the CDR3 is TGTGCCAGCAGTTTCCTGGGGCCGAGAGGGGGTTTTTGGGATGAGCAGTTCTTC.

V gene TRBV4-3 combines with J gene TRBJ2-2; TRBD1 might be the D (7 bases). The CDR3 extends over 18 amino acids. Deletions cut 4 bases from V and 0 bases from J, with 18 bases between. CDR1 and CDR2 from the germline V gene are LGHNA and YSLEER. CDR3 residues: CASSRQPPRGANTGELFF. The DNA for the CDR3 is TGCGCCAGCAGCCGCCAACCGCCCAGGGGGGCGAACACCGGGGAGCTGTTTTTT.

This chain joins TRBV2 and TRBJ2-6; 13 nucleotides match TRBD2. This CDR3 is 16 amino acids long. CDR1 and CDR2 (germline): SNHLY, FYNNEI. V lost 6 bases to trimming and J lost 4 bases; unmatched junction nucleotides: 3. The CDR3 is CASSGLAGEGANVLTF. The CDR3 region has the DNA TGTGCCAGCAGCGGACTAGCGGGGGAGGGGGCCAACGTCCTGACTTTC.

V and J are TRBV9 and TRBJ1-2, with TRBD1 as a possible D gene (6 bases). Germline loops: CDR1 SGDLS, CDR2 YYNGEE. The CDR3 contains 12 residues. The ends were cut back, 5 bases at V and 7 bases at J, with 12 bases in the middle. The CDR3 spells CASSNRAGGYTF. In nucleotides, the CDR3 is TGTGCCAGCAGTAACAGGGCTGGTGGCTACACCTTC.

The V call is TRBV11-1, the J call TRBJ2-5; 7 bases are a match to TRBD2. With V trimmed by 5 bases and J by 5 bases, 17 bases remained unmatched. Germline loops: CDR1 SGHAT, CDR2 FQDESV (reference sequence). This CDR3 has 17 residues. The DNA of the CDR3 is TGTGCCAGCAGCGCGGGGGTGTTGGCTACCGTCGGGGAGACCCAGTACTTC. Its translation: CASSAGVLATVGETQYF.